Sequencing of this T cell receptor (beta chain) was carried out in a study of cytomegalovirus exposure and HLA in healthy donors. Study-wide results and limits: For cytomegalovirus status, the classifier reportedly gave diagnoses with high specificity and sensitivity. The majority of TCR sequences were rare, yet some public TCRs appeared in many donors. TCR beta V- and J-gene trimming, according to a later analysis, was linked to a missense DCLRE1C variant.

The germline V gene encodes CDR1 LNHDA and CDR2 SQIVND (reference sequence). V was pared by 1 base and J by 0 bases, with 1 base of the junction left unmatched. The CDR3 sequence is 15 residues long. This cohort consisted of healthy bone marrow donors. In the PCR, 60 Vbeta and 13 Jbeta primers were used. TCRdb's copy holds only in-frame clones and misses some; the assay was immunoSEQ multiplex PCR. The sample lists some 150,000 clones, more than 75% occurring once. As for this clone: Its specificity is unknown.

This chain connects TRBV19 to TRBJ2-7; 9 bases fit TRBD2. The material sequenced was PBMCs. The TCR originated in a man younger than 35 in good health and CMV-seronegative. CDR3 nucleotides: TGTGCCAGTAGTATAGGGACTAGCGTCTCCTACGAGCAGTACTTC. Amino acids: CASSIGTSVSYEQYF.